Listed here are 30 T cell receptor beta chains from one sample, sequenced in a study of blood T cell repertoires in COVID-19. Profiled with immunoSEQ multiplex PCR; TCRdb holds only in-frame clones, not every one. Among 200,000 or so clones listed, 84% were seen once. The sample consisted of PBMCs or T cells enriched from blood (not recorded which). The receptors originated from a man aged 35-49 years who had recovered from COVID-19.

The V gene is TRBV4-2, the J gene TRBJ1-1; possible D gene TRBD1, 5 bases. Per germline, CDR1 LGHNA and CDR2 YNFKEQ. V lost 4 bases, J lost 1 base, and 10 bases lay in between. CDR3 length: 14 amino acids. Written as DNA, the CDR3 is TGTGCCAGCAGCCCCTTTCAGGGGAACACTGAAGCTTTCTTT. Translation gives CASSPFQGNTEAFF.

The chain recombines TRBV6-5 with TRBJ1-1, with 7 bases matching TRBD1. V trimming: 0 bases; J trimming: 4 bases; junction bases outside the gene matches: 8. There are 16 residues in the CDR3. The V gene's germline CDR1 is MNHEY and CDR2 SVGAGI. Here the CDR3 DNA reads TGTGCCAGCAGTTACTCGAGCAGGGGGTTCGCCACTGAAGCTTTCTTT. Its protein product is CASSYSSRGFATEAFF.

V usage is TRBV19 and J usage is TRBJ2-1; perhaps TRBD1 as D (6 bases). From germline, CDR1 is LNHDA and CDR2 SQIVND (reference sequence). V gave up 3 bases and J gave up 5 bases, with 14 bases separating them. The CDR3 loop spans 15 amino acids. CDR3 sequence (DNA): TGTGCCAGTAGTATTGGAGGACAGAAACACAATGAGCAGTTCTTC. Its protein is CASSIGGQKHNEQFF. Complete variable domain (other parts from reference TRBV19 and TRBJ2-1): DGGITQSPKYLFRKEGQNVTLSCEQNLNHDAMYWYRQDPGQGLRLIYYSQIVNDFQKGDIAEGYSVSREKKESFPLTVTSAQKNPTAFYLCASSIGGQKHNEQFFGPGTRLTVL.

This rearrangement joins TRBV30 to TRBJ1-6; no clear D gene. V lost 0 bases, J lost 6 bases, and 9 bases lay in between. Germline V gene lookup returns CDR1 GTSNPN and CDR2 SVGIG (reference sequence). This CDR3 is 14 amino acids long. The CDR3 sequence is CAWSVPVSNSPLHF. DNA for the CDR3: TGTGCCTGGAGTGTACCGGTCTCTAATTCACCCCTCCACTTT.

J is TRBJ1-2 and V is TRBV30; D is uncertain. V was trimmed by 2 bases and J by 7 bases, leaving 8 bases between them. This CDR3 is 11 amino acids long. The germline V gene encodes CDR1 GTSNPN and CDR2 SVGIG (reference sequence). Here the CDR3 DNA reads TGTGCCTGGAGTTTTGTAGCTGGCTACACCTTC. Its translation: CAWSFVAGYTF. The variable domain in full, with the rest retrieved from reference TRBV30 and TRBJ1-2, is SQTIHQWPATLVQPVGSPLSLECTVEGTSNPNLYWYRQAAGRGLQLLFYSVGIGQISSEVPQNLSASRPQDRQFILSSKKLLLSDSGFYLCAWSFVAGYTFGSGTRLTVV.

The V and J genes are TRBV6-5 and TRBJ1-2; 8 nucleotides match TRBD1. Germline loops: CDR1 MNHEY, CDR2 SVGAGI. CDR3 length: 15 residues. The V gene end was trimmed by 10 bases and the J gene end by 4 bases; junction bases not matched to a gene: 14. CDR3: CATRLTSQGGYGYTF. CDR3 coding DNA: TGTGCCACCCGCCTTACCTCACAGGGGGGCTATGGCTACACCTTC.

This chain joins TRBV10-3 and TRBJ2-6, with TRBD1 matching over 7 bases. This CDR3 has 16 amino acids. The V gene's germline CDR1 is ENHRY and CDR2 SYGVKD. The trim removed 6 bases at V and 2 bases at J, leaving 7 bases unmatched. CDR3 in DNA: TGTGCCATCAGGGAGACAGGGTCTACTGGGGCCAACGTCCTGACTTTC. Translating it yields CAIRETGSTGANVLTF.

The V and J genes are TRBV5-1 and TRBJ1-1; 9 bases are shared with TRBD1. Germline loops: CDR1 SGHRS, CDR2 YFSETQ. Germline trimming cut 3 bases from V and 2 bases from J; bases unmatched to any gene: 8. This CDR3 comprises 16 residues. The CDR3: CASSWTGQGVNTEAFF. For the CDR3, the DNA is TGCGCCAGCAGCTGGACGGGACAGGGAGTAAACACTGAAGCTTTCTTT.

This clone was counted only a few times. The chain joins TRBV28 to TRBJ1-2; D is unclear. CDR3 size: 12 residues. Trimming took off 8 bases at V and 3 bases at J, with 10 bases between the two ends. Germline values: CDR1 MDHEN, CDR2 SYDVKM. CDR3 protein: CASVGRHYGYTF. In nucleotides, the CDR3 is TGTGCCAGCGTTGGGAGGCACTATGGCTACACCTTC.

The rearrangement uses TRBV15 and TRBJ1-5; 8 positions agree with TRBD1. The CDR3 spans 14 residues. Germline CDR1 LNHNV, CDR2 YYDKDF (reference sequence). The J segment lost 7 bases and the V segment lost 6 bases, leaving 8 bases of the junction unmatched. The CDR3 loop is CATRVGQEGQPQHF. CDR3 coding DNA: TGTGCCACCAGGGTGGGACAGGAGGGGCAGCCCCAGCATTTT.

CDR3 in amino acids: CASKQGAYTGELFF. CDR3 sequence (DNA): TGTGCCAGCAAACAGGGGGCGTACACCGGGGAGCTGTTTTTT. The chain joins TRBV6-5 to TRBJ2-2, with 9 bases identical to TRBD1. CDR1 and CDR2 from the germline V gene are MNHEY and SVGAGI. V lost 7 bases, J lost 3 bases, and 3 bases stayed unmatched. There are 14 residues in the CDR3.

The J gene is TRBJ1-1, the V gene TRBV19; perhaps TRBD1 as D (5 bases). The germline CDR1 and CDR2 sequences are LNHDA and SQIVND (reference sequence). This CDR3 is 10 amino acids long. Here the CDR3 reads CGGGNTEAFF. The CDR3 DNA sequence: TGTGGCGGGGGGAACACTGAAGCTTTCTTT.

About this clone: A junction boundary mismatches the germline segment, possibly from a read error. The J gene is TRBJ1-2, the V gene TRBV30, with no clear D. The length of the CDR3 is 12 residues. CDR1 is GTSNPN, CDR2 SVGIG, per germline (reference sequence). CDR3 region: CAWNLARSTCAF. The CDR3 bases are TGTGCCTGGAATTTAGCCCGGTCAACCTGCGCCTTC.

The chain couples TRBV6-5 to TRBJ2-1; TRBD1 matches 9 bases. With V trimmed by 6 bases and J by 10 bases, 13 bases remained unmatched. The CDR3 covers 15 residues. CDR1 is MNHEY and CDR2 is SVGAGI in the germline V gene. The CDR3: CASSSLGQGRREQFF. CDR3 bases: TGTGCCAGCAGCTCACTGGGACAGGGCCGTCGGGAGCAGTTCTTC.

The gene calls are TRBV3-1 (or the pseudogene TRBV3-2) and TRBJ1-1, with 8 nucleotides matching TRBD1. The germline V gene has CDR1 LGHDT and CDR2 YNNKEL (reference sequence). J lost 0 bases, V lost 4 bases, and 4 bases had no gene match. This CDR3 region has 15 residues. The CDR3 loop is CASSRRGPLNTEAFF. The CDR3 DNA sequence: TGTGCCAGCAGCCGCAGGGGGCCCTTGAACACTGAAGCTTTCTTT.

The chain combines TRBV7-3 with TRBJ2-2, with D unclear. Germline CDR1 is SGHTA and CDR2 is FQGTGA. The V end lost 4 bases, the J end lost 1 base, and 4 bases lay between the germline ends. There are 13 residues in the CDR3. CDR3 residues: CASSSVNTGELFF. CDR3 sequence (DNA): TGTGCCAGCAGCTCAGTGAACACCGGGGAGCTGTTTTTT.

The chain combines TRBV6-5 with TRBJ2-1; weak D call: TRBD2 (7 bases). The CDR3 extends over 16 amino acids. The V gene's germline CDR1 is MNHEY and CDR2 SVGAGI. The V gene lost 2 bases and the J gene lost 4 bases, with 15 bases spanning the gap. The CDR3 DNA reads TGTGCCAGCAGTTACCCCCAAAGGGGGGGATACAATGAGCAGTTCTTC. Protein product: CASSYPQRGGYNEQFF.

The table lists this clone with a few counts. The chain joins TRBV5-4 to TRBJ1-2; 9 bases agree with TRBD1. This CDR3 spans 15 amino acids. Germline assignment: CDR1 SGHNT and CDR2 YYREEE (reference sequence). J lost 8 bases, V lost 4 bases, and 12 bases had no gene match. CDR3 bases: TGTGCCAGCAGCCCTATCGGACAGGGGATTGGGGGCTACACCTTC. Translation gives CASSPIGQGIGGYTF. Full variable domain (rest looked up from reference TRBV5-4 and TRBJ1-2): ETGVTQSPTHLIKTRGQQVTLRCSSQSGHNTVSWYQQALGQGPQFIFQYYREEENGRGNFPPRFSGLQFPNYSSELNVNALELDDSALYLCASSPIGQGIGGYTFGSGTRLTVV.

A few counts support this clone. The rearrangement joins TRBV5-4 to TRBJ2-7; TRBD1 matches 8 bases. This CDR3 comprises 14 residues. Per germline, CDR1 SGHNT and CDR2 YYREEE (reference sequence). The trim removed 4 bases at V and 3 bases at J, leaving 6 bases unmatched. The CDR3 DNA reads as TGTGCCAGCAGCCCGACAGGGGAAGGCTACGAGCAGTACTTC. It is translated as CASSPTGEGYEQYF.

This clone was seen only a few times. V and J are TRBV21-1 and TRBJ2-5; the DNA was not used to check the table's D call, TRBD1. TRBV21-1 is labeled a pseudogene. CDR3 size: 15 residues. CDR3 amino acids: CASSGGQRLQETQYF. CDR3 in DNA: TGTGCCAGCAGTGGGGGACAGAGACTACAAGAGACCCAGTACTTC.

V usage is TRBV6-5 and J usage is TRBJ1-2; TRBD1 might be the D (5 bases). V lost 4 bases and J 8 bases, leaving 11 bases between the germline ends. CDR3 length: 12 amino acids. The V gene's germline CDR1 is MNHEY and CDR2 SVGAGI. The CDR3, as DNA: TGTGCCAGCAGTTCGCCGACAGCGGGCTACACCTTC. Its translation is CASSSPTAGYTF.

This chain connects TRBV29-1 to TRBJ1-2; maybe TRBD1 (5 bases). Germline V lookup: CDR1 SQVTM, CDR2 ANQGSEA. This CDR3 has 12 residues. The V end lost 7 bases, the J end lost 4 bases, and 13 bases lay between the germline ends. Written as DNA, the CDR3 is TGCAGCGCGTTTCAGGGAGGCTATGGCTACACCTTC. Residues: CSAFQGGYGYTF.

The chain employs TRBV4-1 and TRBJ2-5; TRBD1 aligns across 7 bases. There are 13 residues in the CDR3. The V segment lost 4 bases and the J segment 4 bases; nucleotides outside the gene matches: 3. Germline values: CDR1 MGHRA, CDR2 YSYEKL. For the CDR3, the DNA is TGCGCCAGCAGCCTCGACAGGGCAGAGACCCAGTACTTC. Its protein is CASSLDRAETQYF.

This sequence joins TRBV19 and TRBJ1-2; D is perhaps TRBD1 (5 bases). V was cut by 6 bases and J by 5 bases, with 16 bases left in between. CDR3 length: 14 amino acids. The V gene's germline CDR1 is LNHDA and CDR2 SQIVND (reference sequence). The CDR3 nucleotides are TGTGCCAGTAGCCCCGCTCAGGGATTATATGGCTACACCTTC. Protein sequence: CASSPAQGLYGYTF.

The chain joins TRBV11-2 to TRBJ1-2; 8 bases align to TRBD1. Germline-derived CDR1 and CDR2 are SGHAT and FQNNGV. This CDR3 is 18 amino acids long. With 4 bases clipped from V and 5 bases from J, the junction kept 18 bases outside the gene matches. The CDR3 DNA reads as TGTGCCAGCAGCTCCCCTAGGACAGGGTCAATTAAAAGTTATGGCTACACCTTC. As protein: CASSSPRTGSIKSYGYTF.

V is TRBV10-3 and J is TRBJ2-5, with D possibly matching TRBD2 (6 bases). This CDR3 has 14 residues. V was shortened by 11 bases and J by 4 bases, with 20 bases between the two germline ends. Germline lookup yields CDR1 ENHRY and CDR2 SYGVKD. CDR3 sequence reads: CASREDRNRETQYF. For the CDR3, the DNA is TGTGCCTCGAGGGAGGACCGCAATCGAGAGACCCAGTACTTC.

The chain couples TRBV30 to TRBJ1-1, with D hard to call. Germline V CDR1 and CDR2: GTSNPN, SVGIG (reference sequence). The CDR3 is made up of 13 amino acids. V dropped 4 bases and J dropped 0 bases, with 9 bases sitting between them. The CDR3 protein is CAWNWALNTEAFF. DNA for the CDR3: TGTGCCTGGAACTGGGCCCTGAACACTGAAGCTTTCTTT. The full variable domain, in which reference TRBV30 and TRBJ1-1 provide the parts outside the CDR3, is SQTIHQWPATLVQPVGSPLSLECTVEGTSNPNLYWYRQAAGRGLQLLFYSVGIGQISSEVPQNLSASRPQDRQFILSSKKLLLSDSGFYLCAWNWALNTEAFFGQGTRLTVV.

This chain uses TRBV6-5 with TRBJ1-2, with a tentative D call TRBD1 (5 bases). V dropped 1 base and J dropped 5 bases, with 11 bases sitting between them. The CDR3 is made up of 14 amino acids. Germline V CDR1 and CDR2: MNHEY, SVGAGI. In DNA, the CDR3 is TGTGCCAGCAGTTACTTCCCGCAGGGATATGGCTACACCTTC. Residues: CASSYFPQGYGYTF.

The rearrangement links TRBV9 to TRBJ2-3; D may be TRBD1 (5 bases). The CDR3 is 13 amino acids. CDR1 is SGDLS and CDR2 is YYNGEE in the germline V gene. The germline V and J ends were trimmed by 1 base and 12 bases, with 15 bases remaining between them. In DNA form, the CDR3 reads TGTGCCAGCAGCGTATCATCTGACAGCCGCCAGTATTTT. Amino acid sequence: CASSVSSDSRQYF.

The J gene is TRBJ2-2, the V gene TRBV7-2, with D possibly TRBD2 on 6 matching bases. Looked up from germline, CDR1 is SGHTA and CDR2 is FQGNSA. The length of the CDR3 is 15 residues. V was trimmed by 2 bases and J by 6 bases, leaving 13 bases between them. The CDR3 is CASSLKAWGAGELFF. CDR3 nucleotide sequence: TGTGCCAGCAGCTTAAAGGCATGGGGGGCCGGGGAGCTGTTTTTT.